The subject of this entry is one T cell receptor beta chain. This clone has only one observation. Its antigen specificity is not known. Base qualities were left out, and no much larger clone turns up one base away. Collaborating institutions collected whole blood in K2EDTA tubes following their own protocols. For TCRbeta analysis, collaborator samples were shipped as frozen whole blood, as isolated PBMCs, or as DNA extracted from either sample type. TCRbeta CDR3 regions were amplified from genomic DNA using the immunoSEQ Assay, a bias-controlled multiplex PCR. As for the authors' bioinformatics: The number of nucleated cells in each sample was estimated from the amplification of reference gene primers within the assay. To quantify the absolute abundance of each unique TCRbeta CDR3 rearrangement, sequence reads were collapsed and filtered. Productive Simpson clonality was computed per sample as the square root of Simpson's diversity index over productive rearrangements. TCRdb limited this immuneACCESS table to in-frame rearrangements with V and J called. A share of clones is missing; checked studies link under half to unresolved V genes, and the rest is unexplained. V, J and clone size are taken as reported in that table, and D and trimming were inferred from the DNA itself. The sample table lists about 120,000 clones, around 74% of them with a count of one. The top ten constitute around 5.5% of the sample.

These data originate in a study of blood T cell repertoires in COVID-19 (dated by TCRdb to the early 2020s). Background for the entire study: Samples covering the acute and convalescent phases of COVID-19 were provided by collaborators in the United States, Italy and Spain. The material from the prospective study consisted of cDNA or gDNA derived from T cells, B-cell-depleted T cells, or PBMCs. The dataset comprised deeply sampled blood TCRbeta repertoires from subjects exposed to, actively infected with, or recovered from COVID-19. The repertoires were made available in a free public database intended to serve as a resource for research on the immune response to SARS-CoV-2. Samples were obtained from the ongoing ImmuneRACE study (first 160 participants) and from over a thousand subjects provided by 6 global collaborators. Nearly every sample came with metadata listing a de-identified subject ID, COVID-19 status, age in years and sex. Where available, HLA class I and class II types were obtained from metadata supplied by the sample provider rather than from assay-based typing. General conclusions and limits of the study: The amount of clinical and demographic metadata varied by source and participant and was provided uncurated.

Sequencing used peripheral blood. This clonotype originated in a man in his 60s with acute or convalescent COVID-19.

The sequenced DNA: TGTGCCAGCAGTTGGACAGGGGGGACTGAAGCTTTCTTT. The resulting protein is CASSWTGGTEAFF. The sequence joins TRBV6-5 to TRBJ1-1, and TRBD1 matches 10 of the central bases. Germline trimming amounts to 4 bases on V and 5 bases on J, with 1 as the count of junction bases outside the gene matches. The germline V gene provides CDR1 MNHEY and CDR2 SVGAGI. Including the terminal cysteine and phenylalanine, the CDR3 comprises 13 residues. Only the CDR3 DNA stays, 39 bases, in frame from base 1.